What follows are 2 T cell receptor beta chains derived from one specimen sequenced in a study of cytomegalovirus exposure and HLA in healthy donors. The study ran its PCR with 60 Vbeta and 13 Jbeta primers. TCRdb's table, derived via immunoSEQ multiplex PCR, lists solely in-frame clones and lacks some. The profile covers more than 85,000 clones, with less than 85% appearing a single time and approximately 8.2% taken by the ten largest. The sequenced material came from PBMCs. The receptor source for this set is a man aged 40-55 years in good health and CMV-seropositive.

The chain couples TRBV5-1 to TRBJ1-3, with no clear D. The CDR3 is made up of 14 amino acids. V was shortened by 6 bases and J by 3 bases, with 13 bases between the two germline ends. Per the germline V gene, CDR1 is SGHRS and CDR2 is YFSETQ. The CDR3 region has the DNA TGCGCCAGCATGGACGGGAAGAGTGGAAACACCATATATTTT. Translated, it gives CASMDGKSGNTIYF.

The rearrangement links TRBV5-4 to TRBJ2-7, with D tentatively TRBD2 (6 bases). This CDR3 has 14 residues. CDR1 SGHNT and CDR2 YYREEE come from the germline V gene (reference sequence). V was pared by 4 bases and J by 4 bases, with 15 bases between. The CDR3 DNA sequence: TGTGCCAGCAGCCGTTCGAGTGGGAGGTACGAGCAGTACTTC. Translated: CASSRSSGRYEQYF.